This T cell receptor (beta chain) comes out of a study of shared clonotypes between healthy human individuals. This table comes from immunoSEQ multiplex PCR, and its TCRdb copy is limited to in-frame clones, with some not included. The table records approximately 500,000 clones, about 95% of them present only once. The germline gives CDR1 MNHEY, CDR2 SMNVEV (reference sequence). This CDR3 contains 12 residues. With 7 bases removed from V and 7 bases from J, the gap between germline ends came to 11 bases. The rearrangement joins TRBV27 to TRBJ1-5, with unresolved D. This TCR was sampled from a woman aged 25 to 45 in good health. The specimen was naive CD4+ T cells sorted from blood. As for subset: CD45RA+ positively selected. As DNA, the CDR3 is TGTGCCAGCACGACGCCCGGGCAGCCCCAGCATTTT. This sequence encodes CASTTPGQPQHF.